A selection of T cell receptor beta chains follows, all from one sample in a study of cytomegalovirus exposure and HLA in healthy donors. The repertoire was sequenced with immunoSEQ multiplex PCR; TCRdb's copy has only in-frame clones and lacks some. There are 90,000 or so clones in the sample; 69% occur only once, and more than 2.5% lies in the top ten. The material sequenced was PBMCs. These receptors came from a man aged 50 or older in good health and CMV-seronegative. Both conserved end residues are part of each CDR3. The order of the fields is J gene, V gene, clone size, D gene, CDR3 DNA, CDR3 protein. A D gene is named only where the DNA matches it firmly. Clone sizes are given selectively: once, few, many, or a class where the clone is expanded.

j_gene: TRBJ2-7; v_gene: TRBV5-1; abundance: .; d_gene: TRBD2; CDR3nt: TGCGCCAGCAGCCTGTCACTAGCGGCCTACGAGCAGTACTTC; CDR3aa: CASSLSLAAYEQYF
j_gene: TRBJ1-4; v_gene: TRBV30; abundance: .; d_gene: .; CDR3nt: TGTGCCTGGAGCCCCGGTCGGGTAGGACTACTGTTTTTT; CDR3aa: CAWSPGRVGLLFF
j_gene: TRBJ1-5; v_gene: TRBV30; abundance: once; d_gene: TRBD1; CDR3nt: TGTGCCTGGAGCCCCGGACAGGGAGATCAGCCCCAGCATTTT; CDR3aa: CAWSPGQGDQPQHF
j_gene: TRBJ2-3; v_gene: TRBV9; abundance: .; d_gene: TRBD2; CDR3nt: TGTGCCAGCAGCGTAGAGGTAGCGGGCCTCACAGATACGCAGTATTTT; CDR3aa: CASSVEVAGLTDTQYF
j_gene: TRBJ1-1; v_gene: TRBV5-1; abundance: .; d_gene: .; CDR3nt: TGCGCCAGCAGCTTGGCCTTGGGGGGAACTGAAGCTTTCTTT; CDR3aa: CASSLALGGTEAFF
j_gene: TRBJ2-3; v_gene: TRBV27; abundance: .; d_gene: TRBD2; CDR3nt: TGTGCCAGCAGTTTATTGCCTTTAGCGGGAGGGAGCACAGATACGCAGTATTTT; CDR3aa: CASSLLPLAGGSTDTQYF
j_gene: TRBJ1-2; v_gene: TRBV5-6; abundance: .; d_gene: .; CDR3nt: TGTGCCAGCAGCTTGGTTGGGCGGGTAAACTATGGCTACACCTTC; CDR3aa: CASSLVGRVNYGYTF
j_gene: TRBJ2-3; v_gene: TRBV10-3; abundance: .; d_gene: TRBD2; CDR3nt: TGTGCCTCAGCGGGGGGTGGTGATACGCAGTATTTT; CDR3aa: CASAGGGDTQYF
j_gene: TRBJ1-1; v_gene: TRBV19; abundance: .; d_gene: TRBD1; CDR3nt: TGTGCCAGTAGCTCCTGGGGTGACAGGGGGCGCTTAGAAGCTTTCTTT; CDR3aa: CASSSWGDRGRLEAFF
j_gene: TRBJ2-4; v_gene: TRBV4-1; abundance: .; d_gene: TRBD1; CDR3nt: TGCGCCAGCAGGGGACAGGGGGAAGACATTCAGTACTTC; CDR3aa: CASRGQGEDIQYF
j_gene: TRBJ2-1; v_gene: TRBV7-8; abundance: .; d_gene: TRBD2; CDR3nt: TGTGCCAGCAGCTTAAGAGTTGCCAGCGGGACTGACAATGAGCAGTTCTTC; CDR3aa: CASSLRVASGTDNEQFF
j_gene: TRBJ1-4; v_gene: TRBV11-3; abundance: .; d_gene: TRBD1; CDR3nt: TGTGCCAGCAGCTCCACTTGGACAGGGACAACTAATGAAAAACTGTTTTTT; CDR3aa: CASSSTWTGTTNEKLFF